Below are 3 T cell receptor beta chains sequenced from a single sample in a study of blood T cells in healthy people across ages. A sample-barcoded 5' primer and a J-beta primer mix were used in a second PCR of about 6 to 12 cycles. TCRdb passed the 5' RACE reads through MiXCR, listing each CDR3 protein once. The table includes hundreds of thousands of distinct CDR3 sequences, 40% to 50% detected once. Sequences were obtained from blood. The receptors shown here come from a man older than 75 in good health.

The chain links TRBV15 to TRBJ2-3; D not certain. CDR3 size: 15 residues. Deletions cut 0 bases from V and 6 bases from J, with 13 bases between. The germline V gene encodes CDR1 LNHNV and CDR2 YYDKDF (reference sequence). The DNA for the CDR3 is TGTGCCACCAGCAGAGATCGTCCGCCCACGGATACGCAGTATTTT. Translating gives CATSRDRPPTDTQYF.

The chain recombines TRBV21-1 with TRBJ1-4. TRBV21-1 is a known pseudogene. The CDR3 has 11 amino acids. The CDR3 here is CASSNGEKLFF. The CDR3 bases are TGTGCCAGCAGCAATGGGGAAAAACTGTTTTTT.

The chain recombines TRBV20-1 with TRBJ2-5, with D possibly TRBD1 on 5 matching bases. CDR1 is DFQATT, CDR2 SNEGSKA, per germline (reference sequence). V was clipped by 7 bases and J by 1 base, with 13 bases between them. This CDR3 has 13 residues. The DNA of the CDR3 is TGCAGTGTCCTGACCCAGGGCCAAGAGACCCAGTACTTC. Its protein is CSVLTQGQETQYF.